This T cell receptor beta chain is from a study of T cell repertoires in cytomegalovirus infection. About the research overall: Matching HLA type and CMV infection were both indicated by public TCR beta signatures.

Each CDR3 protein gets one entry after TCRdb re-called the reads with MiXCR. The sample includes fewer than 200,000 distinct CDR3 sequences, about 15% of them seen just once. Germline CDR1 reads MDHEN; CDR2 reads SYDVKM. The CDR3 is made up of 16 amino acids. V was cut by 6 bases and J by 4 bases, with 21 bases left in between. This clonotype occurred many times. Its antigen is still unknown. Study-wide findings and caveats: The cumulative frequency of public TCR beta families identified carriers of CMV plus the relevant HLA.

The TCR sequence derives from a human donor in good health (CMV status not recorded). Some clones in this sample may be carry-over from other donors' samples. Sequencing used PBMCs. The chain joins TRBV28 to TRBJ1-2; tentative D call: TRBD1 (5 bases). DNA of the CDR3: TGTGCCAGCAGCCCTGGTAGGGGAACCCCCATCTATGGCTACACCTTC. Translated, it gives CASSPGRGTPIYGYTF.